The 10 T cell receptor beta chains below come from one sample, sequenced in a study of OX40 agonist ivuxolimab in advanced cancers. Sequenced by immunoSEQ multiplex PCR; TCRdb stores in-frame clones only, minus some. The sample records about 18,000 clones, 85% to 90% being singletons. The sample was CD4+ or CD8+ T cells sorted from blood, taken in a trial of the OX40 agonist ivuxolimab. The receptor source for this set is an adult with an advanced solid tumor such as melanoma, head and neck, liver or kidney cancer.

V and J are TRBV11-3 and TRBJ1-1; a possible D gene is TRBD1 (6 bases). The germline CDR1 and CDR2 sequences are SGHNT and YENEEA. Trimming took off 0 bases at V and 1 base at J, with 9 bases between the two ends. The CDR3 has 15 residues. This CDR3 reads CASSLERGRNTEAFF. CDR3 nucleotide sequence: TGTGCCAGCAGCTTAGAGAGGGGGAGGAACACTGAAGCTTTCTTT.

This clone is deemed medium-sized. This rearrangement joins TRBV5-1 to TRBJ2-1; unclear D gene. The V end lost 4 bases, the J end lost 5 bases, and 4 bases lay between the germline ends. Germline values: CDR1 SGHRS, CDR2 YFSETQ. The CDR3 spans 11 residues. In DNA form, the CDR3 reads TGCGCCAGCAGCGGAAACAATGAGCAGTTCTTC. This gives the protein CASSGNNEQFF.

This clone was seen only once. The chain links TRBV29-1 to TRBJ2-5; D is undetermined. CDR3 length: 11 residues. Germline V lookup: CDR1 SQVTM, CDR2 ANQGSEA. Trimming removed 0 bases from V and 5 bases from J, with 4 bases in between. The CDR3 bases are TGCAGCGTTGAAGATTATGAGACCCAGTACTTC. Its protein is CSVEDYETQYF.

At least ten counts were recorded for this clone. This chain connects TRBV9 to TRBJ2-7; D might be TRBD1 (6 bases). CDR1 and CDR2 from the germline V gene are SGDLS and YYNGEE. The germline V and J ends were trimmed by 7 bases and 0 bases, with 8 bases remaining between them. The CDR3 runs to 12 residues. The CDR3 here is CASSQGSYEQYF. DNA for the CDR3: TGTGCCAGCTCACAGGGCTCCTACGAGCAGTACTTC.

CDR3 nucleotide sequence: TGTGCCAGCAGCCCTTTTGAGGGACCAGGCACAGATACGCAGTATTTT. Translated, it gives CASSPFEGPGTDTQYF. V usage is TRBV13 and J usage is TRBJ2-3; D possibly matches TRBD1 or TRBD2 (5 bases each). Germline V gene sequence: CDR1 PRHDT, CDR2 FYEKMQ (reference sequence). This CDR3 region has 16 residues. V shed 5 bases and J shed 1 base, with 16 bases lying between them. Full variable domain (outside the CDR3, taken from reference TRBV13 and TRBJ2-3): AAGVIQSPRHLIKEKRETATLKCYPIPRHDTVYWYQQGPGQDPQFLISFYEKMQSDKGSIPDRFSAQQFSDYHSELNMSSLELGDSALYFCASSPFEGPGTDTQYFGPGTRLTVL.

This chain links TRBV4-1 with TRBJ2-7, with D perhaps assigned TRBD1 or TRBD2 (5 bases each). V was clipped by 1 base and J by 4 bases, with 8 bases between them. The length of the CDR3 is 13 residues. Germline V gene sequence: CDR1 MGHRA, CDR2 YSYEKL. The CDR3: CASSQGDGYEQYF. CDR3 DNA: TGCGCCAGCAGCCAAGGGGACGGATACGAGCAGTACTTC.

The chain is built from TRBV2 and TRBJ2-3; possibly TRBD1 for D (5 bases). The germline V gene encodes CDR1 SNHLY and CDR2 FYNNEI. V lost 10 bases to trimming and J lost 2 bases, with 16 bases between them. The CDR3 loop spans 14 amino acids. CDR3: CAMGPRRYTDTQYF. CDR3 coding DNA: TGTGCCATGGGGCCTCGGCGGTACACAGATACGCAGTATTTT.

V gene TRBV2 combines with J gene TRBJ1-2, with TRBD1 identical over 9 bases. V lost 6 bases and J lost 5; bases outside the gene matches: 4. Germline CDR1 and CDR2: SNHLY and FYNNEI. The CDR3 loop spans 13 amino acids. In nucleotides, the CDR3 is TGTGCCAGCAGAAAACAGGGGGCGTATGGCTACACCTTC. Translated, it gives CASRKQGAYGYTF.

J is TRBJ1-3 and V is TRBV19; 9 nucleotides match TRBD1. The V segment lost 5 bases and the J segment 4 bases; nucleotides outside the gene matches: 6. The CDR3 consists of 15 residues. CDR1 is LNHDA and CDR2 is SQIVND in the germline V gene (reference sequence). The CDR3 region has the DNA TGTGCCAGTAGTTCAGGGACAGGGTCCGGAAACACCATATATTTT. Amino acids: CASSSGTGSGNTIYF.

This chain links TRBV6-5 with TRBJ1-4; 10 nucleotides align to TRBD1. V shed 5 bases, J shed 7 bases, and the junction held 7 bases outside the gene matches. Per the germline V gene, CDR1 is MNHEY and CDR2 is SVGAGI. The CDR3 runs to 15 residues. DNA for the CDR3: TGTGCCAGCAGTATTACAGGACAGGGGGGTGAAAAACTGTTTTTT. Translating it yields CASSITGQGGEKLFF.